The clone carrying this T cell receptor (beta chain) was found a few times. Its target is not known. This CDR3 comprises 15 residues. Germline CDR1 is SEHNR and CDR2 is FQNEAQ (reference sequence). V lost 6 bases, J lost 2 bases, and 9 bases stayed unmatched. This record belongs to a study of T cells in Graves' hyperthyroidism and ophthalmopathy. The study, taken as a whole, reports: Blood samples included most of the expanded thyroid clonotypes exceeding 0.001. With a median lead of approximately 6.4 months before onset, the model predicted ophthalmopathy. Through a model of 13 V-J features, ophthalmopathy was separated from stable hyperthyroidism.

TCR beta CDR3 region amplification was performed from RNA transcripts. A first-round RT-PCR of the TCR CDR3 used the HTBI primer set. TCRdb used MiXCR to reprocess the multiplex PCR reads, holding one entry per CDR3 protein. This table has approximately 640,000 distinct CDR3 sequences, approximately 42% appearing once. Based on clinical symptoms, serum thyroxine and TRAb, thyroid ultrasound and orbital computed tomography, diagnoses were reached. This chain joins TRBV7-9 and TRBJ2-7; 8 bases map to TRBD1. Specimen: peripheral blood or thyroid tissue (not recorded which). This receptor was obtained from an adult man with Graves' disease, either hyperthyroidism or ophthalmopathy (not recorded which). The CDR3 DNA is TGTGCCAGCAGTCAACCCGGGACAGGAGCCTACGAGCAGTACTTC. Translated: CASSQPGTGAYEQYF.